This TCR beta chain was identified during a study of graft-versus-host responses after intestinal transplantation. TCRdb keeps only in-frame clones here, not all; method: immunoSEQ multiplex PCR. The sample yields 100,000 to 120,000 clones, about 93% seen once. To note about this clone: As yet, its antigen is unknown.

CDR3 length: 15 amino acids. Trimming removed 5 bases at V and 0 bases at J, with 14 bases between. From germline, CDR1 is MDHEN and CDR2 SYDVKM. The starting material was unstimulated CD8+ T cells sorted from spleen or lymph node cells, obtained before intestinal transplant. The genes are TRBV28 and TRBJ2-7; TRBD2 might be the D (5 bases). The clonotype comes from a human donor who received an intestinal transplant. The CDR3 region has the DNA TGTGCCAGCAGTGAGCCTAGCTATAACTCCTACGAGCAGTACTTC. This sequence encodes CASSEPSYNSYEQYF.